The clone carrying this TCR beta chain was recorded a few times. Its antigen remains unknown. The CDR3 consists of 17 residues. Trimming removed 0 bases at V and 0 bases at J, with 12 bases between. TCRdb used MiXCR to reprocess the 5' RACE reads, holding one entry per CDR3 protein. Among 150,000 or so distinct CDR3 sequences, 30% to 40% were seen once, and the ten largest hold about 5.5%. The data are from a study of CD8 T cells in ankylosing spondylitis. Broader study findings: Clones linked with disease were CD8+ and fairly uncommon in the peripheral blood. Significant enrichment of disease-linked clones was reportedly seen in matched ankylosing spondylitis synovial fluid. Characteristic, it appeared, of ankylosing spondylitis blood was a TCR beta motif of eight or nine highly homologous variants.

The V call is TRBV23-1, the J call TRBJ1-3, with D hard to call. TRBV23-1 is treated as an ORF (open reading frame) with a function not yet certain. Sequencing used synovial fluid, either unsorted or a sorted T cell fraction (not recorded which). This TCR was recovered from a male donor with ankylosing spondylitis. The CDR3 sequence: CASSQSKGYNSGNTIYF. As DNA, the CDR3 is TGCGCCAGCAGTCAATCGAAGGGTTATAACTCTGGAAACACCATATATTTT.